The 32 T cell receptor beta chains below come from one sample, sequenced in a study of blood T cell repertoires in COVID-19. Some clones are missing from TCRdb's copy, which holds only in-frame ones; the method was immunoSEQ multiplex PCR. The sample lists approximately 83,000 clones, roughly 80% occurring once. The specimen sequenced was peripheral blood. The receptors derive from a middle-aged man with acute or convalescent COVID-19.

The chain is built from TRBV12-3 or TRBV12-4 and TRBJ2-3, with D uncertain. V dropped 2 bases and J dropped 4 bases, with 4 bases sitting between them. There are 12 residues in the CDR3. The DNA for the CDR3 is TGTGCCAGCAGTTTAAGCGCAGATACGCAGTATTTT. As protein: CASSLSADTQYF.

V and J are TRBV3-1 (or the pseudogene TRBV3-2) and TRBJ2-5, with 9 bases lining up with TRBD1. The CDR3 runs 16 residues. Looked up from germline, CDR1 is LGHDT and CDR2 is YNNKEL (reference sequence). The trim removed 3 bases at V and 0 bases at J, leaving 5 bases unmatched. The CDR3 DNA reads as TGTGCCAGCAGCCACTCGACAGGGGGGTACCAAGAGACCCAGTACTTC. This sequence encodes CASSHSTGGYQETQYF.

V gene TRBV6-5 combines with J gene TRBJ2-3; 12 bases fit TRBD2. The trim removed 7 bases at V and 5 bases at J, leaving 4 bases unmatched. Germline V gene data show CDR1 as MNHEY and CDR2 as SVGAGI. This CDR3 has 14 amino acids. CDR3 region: CASTSGGGGDTQYF. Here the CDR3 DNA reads TGTGCCAGCACTAGCGGGGGGGGCGGAGATACGCAGTATTTT.

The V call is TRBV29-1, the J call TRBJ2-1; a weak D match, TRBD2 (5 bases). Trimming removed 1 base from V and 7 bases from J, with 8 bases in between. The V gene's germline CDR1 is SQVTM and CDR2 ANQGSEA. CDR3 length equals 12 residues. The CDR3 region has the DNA TGCAGCGTTGAAGTTTCGGGGAATGAGCAGTTCTTC. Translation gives CSVEVSGNEQFF.

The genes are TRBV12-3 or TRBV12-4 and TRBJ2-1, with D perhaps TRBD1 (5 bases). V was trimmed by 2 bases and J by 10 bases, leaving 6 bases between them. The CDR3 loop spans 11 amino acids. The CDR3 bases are TGTGCCAGCAGTTTATACAGGGAGCAGTTCTTC. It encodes CASSLYREQFF.

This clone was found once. CDR3 DNA sequence: TGTGCCATCAGGAAGATAGCGGGAGGTGAAGAGACCCAGTACTTC. This sequence encodes CAIRKIAGGEETQYF. This chain links TRBV10-3 with TRBJ2-5; TRBD2 matches 10 bases. The CDR3 has 15 residues. J was trimmed by 3 bases and V by 6 bases; bases with no gene match: 7. The germline V gene encodes CDR1 ENHRY and CDR2 SYGVKD.

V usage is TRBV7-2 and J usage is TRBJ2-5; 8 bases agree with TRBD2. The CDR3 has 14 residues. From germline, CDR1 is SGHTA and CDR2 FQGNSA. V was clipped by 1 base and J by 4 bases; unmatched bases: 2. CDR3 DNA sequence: TGTGCCAGCAGCTTAGGCCTAGCGGGAGAGACCCAGTACTTC. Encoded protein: CASSLGLAGETQYF.

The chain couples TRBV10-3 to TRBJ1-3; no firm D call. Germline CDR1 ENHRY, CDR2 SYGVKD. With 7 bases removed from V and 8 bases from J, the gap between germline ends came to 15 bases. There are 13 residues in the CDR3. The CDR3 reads CAIKGGFGDTIYF. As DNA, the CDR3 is TGTGCCATCAAAGGAGGTTTTGGGGACACCATATATTTT.

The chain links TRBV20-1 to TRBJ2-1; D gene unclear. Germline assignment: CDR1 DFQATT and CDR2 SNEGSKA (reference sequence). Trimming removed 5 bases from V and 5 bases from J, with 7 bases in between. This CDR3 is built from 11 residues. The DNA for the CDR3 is TGCAGTGCTCCACTGAACAATGAGCAGTTCTTC. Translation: CSAPLNNEQFF.

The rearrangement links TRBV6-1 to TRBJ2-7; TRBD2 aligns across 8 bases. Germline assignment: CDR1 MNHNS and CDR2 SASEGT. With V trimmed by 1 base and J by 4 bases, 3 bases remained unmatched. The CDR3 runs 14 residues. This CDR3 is CASSEGTSRYEQYF. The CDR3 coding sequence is TGTGCCAGCAGTGAAGGGACTAGCAGATACGAGCAGTACTTC.

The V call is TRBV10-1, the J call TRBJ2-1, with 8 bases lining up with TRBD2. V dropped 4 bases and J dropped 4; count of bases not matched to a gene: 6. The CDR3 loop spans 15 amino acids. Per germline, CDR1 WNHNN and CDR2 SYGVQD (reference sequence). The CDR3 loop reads CASSASGGLYNEQFF. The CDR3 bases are TGCGCCAGCAGTGCCAGCGGGGGCTTATACAATGAGCAGTTCTTC.

Here the CDR3 reads CASSLMGRQETQYF. The CDR3, as DNA: TGTGCCAGCAGCTTAATGGGGCGACAAGAGACCCAGTACTTC. The rearrangement links TRBV11-3 to TRBJ2-5; TRBD1 is a possible D gene (5 bases). Between the trimmed V and J ends, which lost 2 bases and 2 bases, there was a span of 9 bases. Germline loops: CDR1 SGHNT, CDR2 YENEEA. This CDR3 has 14 residues.

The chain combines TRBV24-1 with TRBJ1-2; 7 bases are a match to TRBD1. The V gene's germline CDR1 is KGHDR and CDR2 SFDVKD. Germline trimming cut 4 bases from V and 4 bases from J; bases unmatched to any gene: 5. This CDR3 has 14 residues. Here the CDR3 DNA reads TGTGCCACCAGTGACAGCACAGGGGCCTATGGCTACACCTTC. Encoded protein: CATSDSTGAYGYTF.

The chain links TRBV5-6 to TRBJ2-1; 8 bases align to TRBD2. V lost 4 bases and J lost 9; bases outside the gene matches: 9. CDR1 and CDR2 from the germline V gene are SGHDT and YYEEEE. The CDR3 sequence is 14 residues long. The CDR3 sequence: CASSPWTSSSEQFF. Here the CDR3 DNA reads TGTGCCAGCAGCCCATGGACTAGCTCGTCTGAGCAGTTCTTC.

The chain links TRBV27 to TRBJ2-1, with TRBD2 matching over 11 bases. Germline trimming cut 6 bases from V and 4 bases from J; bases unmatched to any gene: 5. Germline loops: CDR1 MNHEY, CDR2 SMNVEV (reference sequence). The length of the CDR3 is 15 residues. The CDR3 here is CASSRSSGGYNEQFF. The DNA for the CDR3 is TGTGCCAGCAGCCGCTCTAGCGGGGGGTACAATGAGCAGTTCTTC.

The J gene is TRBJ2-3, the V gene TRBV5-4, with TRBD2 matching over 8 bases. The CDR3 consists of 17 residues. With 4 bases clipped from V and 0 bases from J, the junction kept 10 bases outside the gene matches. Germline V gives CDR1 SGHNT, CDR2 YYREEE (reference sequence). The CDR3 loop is CASSPKLAGLSTDTQYF. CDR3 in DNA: TGTGCCAGCAGCCCGAAATTAGCGGGGCTAAGCACAGATACGCAGTATTTT. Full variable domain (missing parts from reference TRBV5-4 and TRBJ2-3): ETGVTQSPTHLIKTRGQQVTLRCSSQSGHNTVSWYQQALGQGPQFIFQYYREEENGRGNFPPRFSGLQFPNYSSELNVNALELDDSALYLCASSPKLAGLSTDTQYFGPGTRLTVL.

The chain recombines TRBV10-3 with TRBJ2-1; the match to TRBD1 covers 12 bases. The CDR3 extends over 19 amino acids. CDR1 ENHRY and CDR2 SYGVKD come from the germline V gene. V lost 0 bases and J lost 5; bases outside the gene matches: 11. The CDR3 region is CAISESKDPGQGADNEQFF. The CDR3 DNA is TGTGCCATCAGTGAGTCGAAAGATCCGGGACAGGGGGCCGACAATGAGCAGTTCTTC.

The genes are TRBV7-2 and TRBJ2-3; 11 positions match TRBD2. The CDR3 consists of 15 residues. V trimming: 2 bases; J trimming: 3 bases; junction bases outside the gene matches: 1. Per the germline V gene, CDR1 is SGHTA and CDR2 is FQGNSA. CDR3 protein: CASSLRTSGTDTQYF. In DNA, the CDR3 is TGTGCCAGCAGCTTAAGGACTAGCGGGACAGATACGCAGTATTTT.

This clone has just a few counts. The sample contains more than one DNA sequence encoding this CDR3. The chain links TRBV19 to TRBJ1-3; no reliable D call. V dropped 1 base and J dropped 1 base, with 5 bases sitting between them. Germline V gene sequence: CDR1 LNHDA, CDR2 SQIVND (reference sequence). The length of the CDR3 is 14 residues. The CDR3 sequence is CASSIGGSGNTIYF. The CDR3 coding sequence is TGTGCCAGTAGTATAGGAGGGTCTGGAAACACCATATATTTT. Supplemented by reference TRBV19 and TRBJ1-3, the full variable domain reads DGGITQSPKYLFRKEGQNVTLSCEQNLNHDAMYWYRQDPGQGLRLIYYSQIVNDFQKGDIAEGYSVSREKKESFPLTVTSAQKNPTAFYLCASSIGGSGNTIYFGEGSWLTVV.

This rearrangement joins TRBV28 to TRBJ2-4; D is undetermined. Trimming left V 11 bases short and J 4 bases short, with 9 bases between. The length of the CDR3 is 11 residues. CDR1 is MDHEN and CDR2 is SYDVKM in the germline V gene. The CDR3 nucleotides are TGTGCCGCGGCGGCGAAAAACATTCAGTACTTC. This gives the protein CAAAAKNIQYF.

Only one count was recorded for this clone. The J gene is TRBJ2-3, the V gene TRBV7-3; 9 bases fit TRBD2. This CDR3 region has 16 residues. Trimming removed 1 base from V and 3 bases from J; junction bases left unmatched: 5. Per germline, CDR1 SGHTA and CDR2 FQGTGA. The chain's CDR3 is CASSLMAGGGTDTQYF. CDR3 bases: TGTGCCAGCAGCTTAATGGCGGGAGGGGGGACAGATACGCAGTATTTT. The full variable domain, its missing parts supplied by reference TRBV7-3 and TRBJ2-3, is GAGVSQTPSNKVTEKGKYVELRCDPISGHTALYWYRQSLGQGPEFLIYFQGTGAADDSGLPNDRFFAVRPEGSVSTLKIQRTERGDSAVYLCASSLMAGGGTDTQYFGPGTRLTVL.

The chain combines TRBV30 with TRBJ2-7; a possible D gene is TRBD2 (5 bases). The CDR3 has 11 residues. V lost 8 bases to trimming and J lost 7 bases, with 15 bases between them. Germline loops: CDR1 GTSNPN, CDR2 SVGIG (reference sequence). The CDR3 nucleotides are TGTGCCCTTGGTCCCGGGAATGAGCAGTACTTC. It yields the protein CALGPGNEQYF.

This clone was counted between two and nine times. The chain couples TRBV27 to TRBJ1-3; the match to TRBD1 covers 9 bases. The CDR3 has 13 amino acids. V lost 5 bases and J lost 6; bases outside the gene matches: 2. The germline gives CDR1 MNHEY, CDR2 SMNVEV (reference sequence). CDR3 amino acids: CASSRTGENTIYF. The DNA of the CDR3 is TGTGCCAGCAGTCGGACAGGGGAAAACACCATATATTTT.

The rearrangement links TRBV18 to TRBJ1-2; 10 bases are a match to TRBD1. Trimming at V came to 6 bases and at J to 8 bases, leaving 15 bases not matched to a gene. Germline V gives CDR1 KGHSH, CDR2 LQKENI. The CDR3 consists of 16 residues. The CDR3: CASSRPGTGDLGGYTF. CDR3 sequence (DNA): TGTGCCAGCTCCCGTCCCGGGACAGGGGATTTGGGCGGCTACACCTTC.

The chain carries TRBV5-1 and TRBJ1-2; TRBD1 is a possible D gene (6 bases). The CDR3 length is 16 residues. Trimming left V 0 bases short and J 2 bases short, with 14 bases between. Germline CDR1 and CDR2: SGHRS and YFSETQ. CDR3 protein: CASSLGRRTDNYGYTF. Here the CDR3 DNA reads TGCGCCAGCAGCTTGGGTCGTCGGACAGACAACTATGGCTACACCTTC.

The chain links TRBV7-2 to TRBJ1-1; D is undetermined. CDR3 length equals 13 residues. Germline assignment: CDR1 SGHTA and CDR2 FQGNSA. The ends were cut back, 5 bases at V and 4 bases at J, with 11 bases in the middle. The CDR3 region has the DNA TGTGCCAGCAGCCCCGACTTCTCCACTGAAGCTTTCTTT. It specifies CASSPDFSTEAFF.

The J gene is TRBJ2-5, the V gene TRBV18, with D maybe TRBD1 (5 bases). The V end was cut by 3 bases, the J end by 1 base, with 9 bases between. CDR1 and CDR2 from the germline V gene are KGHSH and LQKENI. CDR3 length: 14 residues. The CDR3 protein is CASSPTELQETQYF. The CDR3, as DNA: TGTGCCAGCTCACCGACAGAGCTCCAAGAGACCCAGTACTTC.

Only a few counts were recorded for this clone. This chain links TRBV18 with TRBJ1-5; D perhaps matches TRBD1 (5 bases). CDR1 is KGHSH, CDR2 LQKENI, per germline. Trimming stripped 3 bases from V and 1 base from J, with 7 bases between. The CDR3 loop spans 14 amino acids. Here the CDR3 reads CASSPNRSNQPQHF. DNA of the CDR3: TGTGCCAGCTCACCGAACAGGAGCAATCAGCCCCAGCATTTT.

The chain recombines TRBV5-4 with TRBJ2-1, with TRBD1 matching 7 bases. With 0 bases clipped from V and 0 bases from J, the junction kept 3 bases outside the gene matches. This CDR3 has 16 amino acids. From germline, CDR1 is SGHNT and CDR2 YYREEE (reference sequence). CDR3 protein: CASSLGGQSSYNEQFF. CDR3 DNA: TGTGCCAGCAGCTTGGGGGGACAGAGCTCCTACAATGAGCAGTTCTTC. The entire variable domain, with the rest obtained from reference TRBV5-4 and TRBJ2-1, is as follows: ETGVTQSPTHLIKTRGQQVTLRCSSQSGHNTVSWYQQALGQGPQFIFQYYREEENGRGNFPPRFSGLQFPNYSSELNVNALELDDSALYLCASSLGGQSSYNEQFFGPGTRLTVL.

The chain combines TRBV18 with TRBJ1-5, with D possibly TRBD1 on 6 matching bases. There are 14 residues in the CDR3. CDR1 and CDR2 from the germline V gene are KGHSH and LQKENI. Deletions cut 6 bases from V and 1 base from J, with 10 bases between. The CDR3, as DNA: TGTGCCAGCTCCGCTGGACAGAGCAATCAGCCCCAGCATTTT. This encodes CASSAGQSNQPQHF.

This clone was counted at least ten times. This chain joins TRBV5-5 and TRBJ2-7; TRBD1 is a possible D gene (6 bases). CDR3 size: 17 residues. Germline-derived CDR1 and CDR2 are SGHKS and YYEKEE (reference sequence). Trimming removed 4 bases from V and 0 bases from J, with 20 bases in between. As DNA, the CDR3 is TGTGCCAGCAGCGCGGTGGAAGGGGGTACCGACTCCTACGAGCAGTACTTC. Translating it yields CASSAVEGGTDSYEQYF.

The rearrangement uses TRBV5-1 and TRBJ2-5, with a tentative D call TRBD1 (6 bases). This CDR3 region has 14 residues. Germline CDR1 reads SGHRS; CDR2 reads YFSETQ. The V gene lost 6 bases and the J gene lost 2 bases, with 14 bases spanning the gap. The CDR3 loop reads CASTELTGQETQYF. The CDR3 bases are TGCGCCAGCACCGAACTCACAGGGCAAGAGACCCAGTACTTC.